This T cell receptor beta chain comes out of a study of early T cells in non-severe SARS-CoV-2 infection. Study-level points and caveats: CD4 and private specificities were missed by VDJdb matching, which favored anti-spike CD8 responses.

With respect to this clonotype: Its antigen remains unidentified.

The CDR3 consists of 12 residues. Germline CDR1 is KGHDR and CDR2 is SFDVKD. The V end lost 3 bases, the J end lost 10 bases, and 11 bases lay between the germline ends. Individual cDNA molecules were tagged with unique molecular identifiers, the study reported. TCRdb reprocessed the 5' RACE reads via MiXCR and lists one record per CDR3 protein. The sample carries roughly 61,000 distinct CDR3 sequences, 10% to 14% recorded once. The sequenced sample consisted of whole blood. The chain joins TRBV24-1 to TRBJ1-2; D possibly corresponds to TRBD1 (5 bases). The clonotype originates from an adult who was a healthcare worker with PCR-confirmed SARS-CoV-2 infection or an uninfected control (not recorded which). The CDR3 protein is CATSDEGQPYTF. The CDR3 nucleotides read TGTGCCACCAGTGATGAAGGACAACCCTACACCTTC.